A selection of T cell receptor beta chains follows, all from one sample in a study of blood T cell repertoires in COVID-19. Generated by immunoSEQ multiplex PCR, the TCRdb table keeps only in-frame clones and is missing some. The sample lists about 430,000 clones; about 87% were seen once. Sequenced material: peripheral blood. These receptors all stem from a man between 18 and 29 years old with COVID-19, enrolled during active disease. The CDR3 runs from the conserved cysteine through the conserved F or W. A D gene is named only where the DNA matches it firmly. Size is omitted from some rows. Given values are once, few, many or a class for expanded clones.

clone_size j_call d_call v_call cdr3_nt cdr3_aa
NA TRBJ1-5 NA TRBV6-5 TGTGCCAGCAGGTCAGGAGGACAGTCCAATCAGCCCCAGCATTTT CASRSGGQSNQPQHF
NA TRBJ1-6 NA TRBV4-2 TGTGCCAGCAGCCAAGATCCGTACAGAGACTATAATTCACCCCTCCACTTT CASSQDPYRDYNSPLHF
NA TRBJ1-3 NA TRBV3-1/TRBV3-2 TGTGCCAGCAGCCAAGGAGATCTCTCTGGAAACACCATATATTTT CASSQGDLSGNTIYF
once TRBJ1-2 TRBD1 TRBV6-5 TGTGCCAGCAGGGAGGGGGCTTGGGGCTATGGCTACACCTTC CASREGAWGYGYTF
once TRBJ2-1 TRBD2 TRBV11-2 TGTGCCAGCAGCTTAGATCGGGGGGGTGAGCAGTTCTTC CASSLDRGGEQFF
few TRBJ2-2 NA TRBV3-1/TRBV3-2 TGTGCCAGCAACCAGCGGAACACCGGGGAGCTGTTTTTT CASNQRNTGELFF
NA TRBJ2-3 TRBD2 TRBV11-3 TGTGCCAGCAGCTCCACTAGCGGTTCCCCAGATACGCAGTATTTT CASSSTSGSPDTQYF
few TRBJ2-5 NA TRBV5-1 TGCGCCAGCAGCTTGGAAAGGAGGGTTGAAGAGACCCAGTACTTC CASSLERRVEETQYF
NA TRBJ2-7 NA TRBV29-1 TGCAGCGTTGAAACGGGGAGGTTCTACGAGCAGTACTTC CSVETGRFYEQYF
NA TRBJ2-1 TRBD2 TRBV6-5 TGTGCCAGCGAGAAGACTAGCGGGGGACACAATGAGCAGTTCTTC CASEKTSGGHNEQFF
NA TRBJ1-1 TRBD1 TRBV7-9 TGTGCCAGCAGCCACAGACAGGGCGGTACTGAAGCTTTCTTT CASSHRQGGTEAFF
NA TRBJ2-7 NA TRBV11-2 TGTGCCAGCAGCTTCGGACACATCACCGAGCAGTACTTC CASSFGHITEQYF
NA TRBJ2-5 TRBD1 TRBV19 TGTGCCAGTAGTACCCGGGACAGGGGAGGCGAGACCCAGTACTTC CASSTRDRGGETQYF
NA TRBJ2-5 TRBD2 TRBV18 TGTGCCAGCTCACCGGGGACTAGCGGGGGCCAAGAGACCCAGTACTTC CASSPGTSGGQETQYF
NA TRBJ1-1 TRBD1 TRBV2 TGTGCCAGCAATACCCCGGGACAGGGGGAGGCAAGGGTGACTGAAGCTTTCTTT CASNTPGQGEARVTEAFF
NA TRBJ2-2 NA TRBV21-1 TGTGCCAGCGCCCCCCAGCAGGAAATCGAGGAGCTGTTTTTT CASAPQQEIEELFF
NA TRBJ2-2 NA TRBV5-1 TGCGCCAGCAGCCCGGGGGGCCGGATTTGGGGCACCGGGGAGCTGTTTTTT CASSPGGRIWGTGELFF
NA TRBJ2-7 NA TRBV6-1 TGTGCCAGCAGCGAAGGGGCCCTCACCGACTACGAGCAGTACTTC CASSEGALTDYEQYF
NA TRBJ2-2 TRBD1 TRBV6-5 TGTGCCAGTCAAAGGGGGCAAGTCACCGGGGAGCTGTTTTTT CASQRGQVTGELFF
NA TRBJ2-7 TRBD1 TRBV5-6 TGTGCCAGCAGCCGTTCCGGGACAGGGGAGTACGAGCAGTACTTC CASSRSGTGEYEQYF
NA TRBJ2-3 NA TRBV18 TGTGCCAGCTCGCCTAAACTAGTGTCAGATACGCAGTATTTT CASSPKLVSDTQYF
NA TRBJ2-1 NA TRBV6-6 TGTGCCACCATGTGGCGCGGTGAGCAGTTCTTC CATMWRGEQFF
NA TRBJ1-2 NA TRBV2 TGTGCCAGCAGTGGGGGCGTTGGCTACACCTTC CASSGGVGYTF
NA TRBJ2-5 NA TRBV27 TGTGCCAGCAAGGAGCTAGCAGAAGAGACCCAGTACTTC CASKELAEETQYF
NA TRBJ2-3 TRBD1 TRBV18 TGTGCCAGCTCACCGGACAGGGCAGATAGGGATACGCAGTATTTT CASSPDRADRDTQYF
once TRBJ2-7 NA TRBV6-5 TGTGCCAGCAGCCGGCTCAGGCGGGGTGTGGACGAGCAGTACTTC CASSRLRRGVDEQYF
NA TRBJ1-3 NA TRBV29-1 TGCAGCGTCCAAGACACGTACTCTGGAAACACCATATATTTT CSVQDTYSGNTIYF
NA TRBJ2-7 TRBD2 TRBV5-4 TGTGCCAGCAGCATAACTCGGGAGGACGAGCAGTACTTC CASSITREDEQYF
NA TRBJ2-3 TRBD1 TRBV7-8 TGTGCCAGCAGCGCGGTTAGGGGGACAGGGACCACAGATACGCAGTATTTT CASSAVRGTGTTDTQYF
NA TRBJ2-5 TRBD1 TRBV2 TGTGCCAGCAGGGCCGGGACAGGGTACCAAGAGACCCAGTACTTC CASRAGTGYQETQYF
NA TRBJ1-4 TRBD1 TRBV5-1 TGCGCCAGCAGCGACATACATGGGACAGGCGGTCCAGGTGAAAAACTGTTTTTT CASSDIHGTGGPGEKLFF
NA TRBJ1-2 TRBD1 TRBV3-1/TRBV3-2 TGTGCCACTTCCGGGACAGAGGTCTATGGCTACACCTTC CATSGTEVYGYTF
NA TRBJ2-1 TRBD2 TRBV3-1/TRBV3-2 TGTGCCAGCAGCCAAGACCTCCGACTAGCGGGAACGGTTACGGATGAGCAGTTCTTC CASSQDLRLAGTVTDEQFF
NA TRBJ1-1 NA TRBV14 TGTGCCAGCAGCCTAACAGGCGCCACTGAAGCTTTCTTT CASSLTGATEAFF
NA TRBJ1-1 TRBD1 TRBV11-3 TGTGCCAGCAGCCCGACAGGGGGCGGGTCGGACACTGAAGCTTTCTTT CASSPTGGGSDTEAFF
NA TRBJ2-2 TRBD2 TRBV7-2 TGTGCCAGCAGCTCCCTAGCGGGGGTCCTCACCGGGGAGCTGTTTTTT CASSSLAGVLTGELFF
NA TRBJ2-1 TRBD2 TRBV10-3 TGTGCCATCAGGCCGAGTAGCGGGGGGGCCGGAAATGAGCAGTTCTTC CAIRPSSGGAGNEQFF
NA TRBJ2-3 TRBD1 TRBV7-9 TGTGCCAGCAGCGCCCGGGACAGGGGCTTGGATACGCAGTATTTT CASSARDRGLDTQYF
NA TRBJ1-3 TRBD1 TRBV6-6 TGTGCCAGCAGGGAGGGGGCGGTGCTTGGAAACACCATATATTTT CASREGAVLGNTIYF